This T cell receptor beta chain was sequenced during a study of T cells after somatic rescue of genetic block. The CDR3 consists of 14 residues. Germline-derived CDR1 and CDR2 are SQVTM and ANQGSEA. Trimming took 7 bases from V and 5 from J; bases not matched to a gene: 8. Using immunoSEQ multiplex PCR, the repertoire was profiled, and TCRdb retains in-frame clones only, with some absent. The data hold about 67,000 clones, with around 90% observed a single time. This clonotype was obtained from a man aged 35 to 55. The sequenced sample was peripheral blood mononuclear cells (PBMCs). This chain connects TRBV29-1 to TRBJ2-2, with 9 nucleotides matching TRBD2. Here the CDR3 reads CSAAGGGATGELFF. The CDR3 DNA is TGCAGCGCCGCGGGAGGGGGCGCGACCGGGGAGCTGTTTTTT.